This passage covers 26 T cell receptor beta chains from one sample sequenced in a study of CD8 T cells in ankylosing spondylitis. These receptors lack a known antigen. Each CDR3 protein gets one entry after TCRdb re-called the 5' RACE reads with MiXCR. The sample consists of 450,000 to 550,000 distinct CDR3 sequences, roughly 5.2% of them appearing once. The study's findings and limits: The study identified a TCR beta motif of seven or eight highly homologous variants that appeared characteristic of ankylosing spondylitis blood.

Input material: blood, either unsorted or a sorted T cell fraction (not recorded which). The receptors were gathered from a male donor with ankylosing spondylitis.

The sample holds many counts of this clonotype. The chain is built from TRBV5-1 and TRBJ2-4; 7 nucleotides line up with TRBD2. V was clipped by 0 bases and J by 4 bases; unmatched bases: 7. CDR1 is SGHRS and CDR2 is YFSETQ in the germline V gene. The CDR3 has 16 amino acids. The CDR3 sequence: CASSLAAGEIKNIQYF. CDR3 sequence (DNA): TGCGCCAGCAGCTTGGCTGCGGGGGAAATTAAAAACATTCAGTACTTC.

In this sample, this clonotype turned up many times. The chain has TRBV6-2 or TRBV6-3 and TRBJ1-1; D not resolved. The CDR3 has 14 amino acids. V lost 2 bases and J 1 base, leaving 8 bases between the germline ends. CDR1 and CDR2 (germline): MNHEY, SVGEGT. CDR3 residues: CASSYPRGNTEAFF. The DNA for the CDR3 is TGTGCCAGCAGTTACCCGAGAGGGAACACTGAAGCTTTCTTT.

This clonotype was counted ten times or more. The genes are TRBV9 and TRBJ1-6, with D hard to call. The germline gives CDR1 SGDLS, CDR2 YYNGEE. Trimming left V 2 bases short and J 9 bases short, with 9 bases between. CDR3 length: 13 residues. The CDR3 here is CASSVRLSSPLHF. Written as DNA, the CDR3 is TGTGCCAGCAGCGTCAGACTGAGTTCACCCCTCCACTTT.

This clonotype was seen ten or more times. This chain connects TRBV10-3 to TRBJ1-5; TRBD1 matches at 8 bases. Trimming at V came to 6 bases and at J to 6 bases, leaving 4 bases not matched to a gene. This CDR3 has 13 residues. Germline CDR1 and CDR2: ENHRY and SYGVKD. CDR3 loop: CAIRDRDSQPQHF. DNA for the CDR3: TGTGCCATCAGGGACAGGGACAGTCAGCCCCAGCATTTT.

This clonotype was observed at least ten times. V is TRBV12-3 or TRBV12-4 and J is TRBJ2-3; D perhaps matches TRBD1 (5 bases). With 4 bases removed from V and 2 bases from J, the gap between germline ends came to 7 bases. There are 13 residues in the CDR3. The CDR3 nucleotides read TGTGCCAGCAGTTGGGGCCACACAGATACGCAGTATTTT. Its translation is CASSWGHTDTQYF.

This clonotype has at least ten counts. The chain uses TRBV20-1 and TRBJ2-3; 8 bases are a match to TRBD2. CDR3 length: 15 amino acids. The germline V gene has CDR1 DFQATT and CDR2 SNEGSKA (reference sequence). V gave up 3 bases and J gave up 6 bases; unmatched junction bases: 11. Written as DNA, the CDR3 is TGCAGTGCTAGGGGGCGGGGGGCCGGGCAGGATACGCAGTATTTT. It yields the protein CSARGRGAGQDTQYF.

In this sample, this clonotype turned up a few times. V is TRBV28 and J is TRBJ2-2; a possible D gene is TRBD2 (5 bases). The ends were cut back, 6 bases at V and 4 bases at J, with 9 bases in the middle. The CDR3 sequence is 13 residues long. Germline V CDR1 and CDR2: MDHEN, SYDVKM. CDR3 in DNA: TGTGCCAGCAGCGGGGTCTTCACCGGGGAGCTGTTTTTT. The encoded protein is CASSGVFTGELFF.

This clonotype was observed at least ten times. V usage is TRBV20-1 and J usage is TRBJ2-7, with D possibly TRBD1 on 6 matching bases. Deletions cut 1 base from V and 12 bases from J, with 16 bases between. This CDR3 comprises 12 residues. In germline, CDR1 is DFQATT, CDR2 SNEGSKA (reference sequence). In DNA, the CDR3 is TGCAGTGCTAGAGGGGAGACAGGAGTTCCGTACTTC. Its protein product is CSARGETGVPYF.

This clonotype appeared many times. The V and J genes are TRBV15 and TRBJ1-5, with 7 bases identical to TRBD1. V was clipped by 0 bases and J by 0 bases; unmatched bases: 8. CDR1 LNHNV and CDR2 YYDKDF come from the germline V gene (reference sequence). The CDR3 loop spans 18 amino acids. CDR3 DNA: TGTGCCACCAGCAGAGAACAGGGGTCCTACTATAGCAATCAGCCCCAGCATTTT. Its protein is CATSREQGSYYSNQPQHF.

This clonotype was picked up many times. The chain couples TRBV25-1 to TRBJ2-1; the match to TRBD2 covers 9 bases. Looked up from germline, CDR1 is MGHDK and CDR2 is SYGVNS. The CDR3 runs 16 residues. J gave up 9 bases and V 1 base, and 10 bases lay outside the gene matches. CDR3 sequence: CASSESGGRALVEQFF. The CDR3 DNA reads as TGTGCCAGCAGTGAATCGGGCGGGAGGGCCCTTGTTGAGCAGTTCTTC. Combining the CDR3 with reference TRBV25-1 and TRBJ2-1 gives the whole variable domain EADIYQTPRYLVIGTGKKITLECSQTMGHDKMYWYQQDPGMELHLIHYSYGVNSTEKGDLSSESTVSRIRTEHFPLTLESARPSHTSQYLCASSESGGRALVEQFFGPGTRLTVL.

Remarks on this clonotype: Since a much larger clone is just one base distant, this may be a read error. The rearrangement links TRBV6-1 to TRBJ1-1; TRBD1 matches 7 bases. Germline-derived CDR1 and CDR2 are MNHNS and SASEGT. The CDR3 contains 13 residues. The CDR3 nucleotides are TGTGCCAGCCAGGGGGGGATCGGAACTGACGCTTTCTTT. Its translation is CASQGGIGTDAFF.

This clonotype was seen repeatedly, ten times or more. The chain links TRBV12-3 or TRBV12-4 to TRBJ1-4; D is unresolved. V shed 4 bases and J shed 4 bases, with 10 bases lying between them. The CDR3 runs 14 residues. In nucleotides, the CDR3 is TGTGCCAGCAGTTCTGCAGAGAATAATGAAAAACTGTTTTTT. The encoded protein is CASSSAENNEKLFF.

This clonotype has a count of ten or more. The V call is TRBV5-1, the J call TRBJ2-7; no clear D. The CDR3 loop spans 14 amino acids. Germline CDR1 and CDR2: SGHRS and YFSETQ. The V end was cut by 5 bases, the J end by 2 bases, with 14 bases between. The CDR3 spells CASRVSVSPYEQYF. CDR3 nucleotides: TGCGCCAGCAGGGTCTCAGTGAGCCCCTACGAGCAGTACTTC.

Ten or more counts support this clonotype. The chain carries TRBV10-3 and TRBJ2-2; 7 nucleotides line up with TRBD1. The germline V gene has CDR1 ENHRY and CDR2 SYGVKD. Trimming at V came to 4 bases and at J to 4 bases, leaving 6 bases not matched to a gene. The CDR3 is 15 amino acids. DNA for the CDR3: TGTGCCATCAGTGGGACAGGAAAGCGCACCGGGGAGCTGTTTTTT. This translates into CAISGTGKRTGELFF.

In its sample, this clonotype was seen a few times. V is TRBV18 and J is TRBJ1-1; TRBD1 matches 7 bases. Per the germline V gene, CDR1 is KGHSH and CDR2 is LQKENI. V gave up 5 bases and J gave up 3 bases; unmatched junction bases: 6. The CDR3 covers 14 residues. The CDR3 bases are TGTGCCAGCTCAGCGACAGGGTTAGACACTGAAGCTTTCTTT. As protein: CASSATGLDTEAFF.

The DNA of the CDR3 is TGTGCCAGCCGGACAGGATTCGATGAAAAACTGTTTTTT. Its translation: CASRTGFDEKLFF. V usage is TRBV28 and J usage is TRBJ1-4, with 7 nucleotides matching TRBD1. Germline values: CDR1 MDHEN, CDR2 SYDVKM. CDR3 length: 13 residues. Trimming at V came to 8 bases and at J to 6 bases, leaving 6 bases not matched to a gene.

This clonotype was counted ten times or more. This chain uses TRBV7-9 with TRBJ1-4; D call uncertain. The germline V gene encodes CDR1 SEHNR and CDR2 FQNEAQ (reference sequence). Trimming cost V 5 bases and J 8 bases, with 12 bases left between them. The CDR3 spans 13 residues. The CDR3, as DNA: TGTGCCAGCAGCGATCGGTGGGGAGAAAAACTGTTTTTT. Translated: CASSDRWGEKLFF.

This clonotype was counted only a few times. The V and J genes are TRBV6-2 or TRBV6-3 and TRBJ1-1; D is unclear. Germline CDR1 and CDR2: MNHEY and SVGEGT. CDR3 size: 12 residues. V lost 2 bases to trimming and J lost 5 bases, with 6 bases between them. CDR3 sequence: CASSYQETEAFF. In DNA form, the CDR3 reads TGTGCCAGCAGTTACCAGGAAACTGAAGCTTTCTTT.

In this sample, this clonotype turned up many times. The chain uses TRBV20-1 and TRBJ2-3, with 7 bases fitting TRBD2. After removal of 6 bases from V and 5 bases from J, the junction contained 11 bases not matched to a gene. The germline V gene encodes CDR1 DFQATT and CDR2 SNEGSKA (reference sequence). The length of the CDR3 is 14 residues. The CDR3 DNA reads TGCAGTGCCCTAGCGGCTACTTTAGTAGATACGCAGTATTTT. It yields the protein CSALAATLVDTQYF.

This clonotype was seen at least ten times. V and J are TRBV6-1 and TRBJ2-2; 10 positions agree with TRBD2. Germline-derived CDR1 and CDR2 are MNHNS and SASEGT. The ends lost 6 bases at V and 4 bases at J; junction bases unmatched: 5. The CDR3 is 15 amino acids. CDR3 nucleotides: TGTGCCAGCAGACGAGCGGGAGGGCCCACCGGGGAGCTGTTTTTT. It is translated as CASRRAGGPTGELFF.

This clonotype was recorded many times. J is TRBJ2-7 and V is TRBV29-1; 9 positions match TRBD1. The V gene end was trimmed by 6 bases and the J gene end by 6 bases; junction bases not matched to a gene: 6. The V gene's germline CDR1 is SQVTM and CDR2 ANQGSEA. This CDR3 region has 12 residues. The CDR3 protein is CSVDRGMGEQYF. DNA for the CDR3: TGCAGCGTGGACAGGGGAATGGGCGAGCAGTACTTC.

This clonotype was seen repeatedly, ten times or more. This chain uses TRBV5-1 with TRBJ1-3, with D unresolved. The CDR3 is 14 amino acids. The ends were cut back, 4 bases at V and 0 bases at J, with 8 bases in the middle. Germline V gene sequence: CDR1 SGHRS, CDR2 YFSETQ. The CDR3 sequence is CASSPGSSGNTIYF. The CDR3 DNA is TGCGCCAGCAGCCCGGGCAGCTCTGGAAACACCATATATTTT.

This clonotype was recorded a few times. The chain couples TRBV27 to TRBJ2-7, with D possibly TRBD2 on 7 matching bases. Trimming cost V 6 bases and J 3 bases, with 18 bases left between them. This CDR3 is built from 15 residues. Germline V gene lookup returns CDR1 MNHEY and CDR2 SMNVEV (reference sequence). The CDR3 protein is CASRRKGGDYYEQYF. CDR3 sequence (DNA): TGTGCCAGCAGGCGAAAAGGGGGGGACTACTACGAGCAGTACTTC.

This rearrangement joins TRBV20-1 to TRBJ1-5, with 12 bases identical to TRBD1. Losses at the gene ends were 2 bases for V and 3 bases for J; bases not matched to a gene: 8. Germline V gene lookup returns CDR1 DFQATT and CDR2 SNEGSKA (reference sequence). The CDR3 is 17 residues long. CDR3 protein: CSARLAGDRGLNQPQHF. DNA of the CDR3: TGCAGTGCTAGACTCGCCGGGGACAGGGGGCTCAATCAGCCCCAGCATTTT.

This clonotype showed up many times. The chain couples TRBV6-5 to TRBJ2-7; 7 bases fit TRBD1. CDR1 is MNHEY and CDR2 is SVGAGI in the germline V gene. The CDR3 has 13 amino acids. Trimming at V came to 2 bases and at J to 6 bases, leaving 4 bases not matched to a gene. Here the CDR3 reads CASSYAPGGEQYF. CDR3 DNA sequence: TGTGCCAGCAGTTACGCCCCAGGGGGCGAGCAGTACTTC.

There are a few counts of this clonotype. The chain recombines TRBV4-3 with TRBJ2-3; 13 bases match TRBD2. The CDR3 has 18 residues. Per germline, CDR1 LGHNA and CDR2 YSLEER. The junction had 7 bases not matched to a gene; V was cut back by 4 bases and J by 0 bases. CDR3 bases: TGCGCCAGCAGCCCGGGACTAGCGGGGCTATCTAGCACAGATACGCAGTATTTT. This encodes CASSPGLAGLSSTDTQYF.